These 18 T cell receptor beta chains were all obtained from the same sample, sequenced in a study of radiotherapy plus CTLA-4 blockade in lung cancer. The protocol was immunoSEQ multiplex PCR, while the TCRdb copy is restricted to in-frame clones and leaves out a portion. The data show approximately 70,000 clones, about 72% seen once. The sequenced sample was peripheral blood, obtained from a patient treated with radiotherapy plus ipilimumab. These receptors originate from a human donor with non-small cell lung cancer whose response to radiotherapy plus ipilimumab could not be evaluated. Some clones in this sample may be carry-over from other donors' samples.

This chain connects TRBV7-2 to TRBJ1-1; 10 nucleotides line up with TRBD1. CDR3 length: 14 residues. Trimming at V came to 2 bases and at J to 5 bases, leaving 2 bases not matched to a gene. CDR1 and CDR2 (germline): SGHTA, FQGNSA. The CDR3 nucleotides read TGTGCCAGCAGCTTAATGGACAGGGGGACTGAAGCTTTCTTT. It translates to CASSLMDRGTEAFF.

This clone occurred once. The CDR3 DNA sequence: TGCGCCAGCAGCCAAGGTGGAGGGTTCGGCGAGCAGTACTTC. It translates to CASSQGGGFGEQYF. J is TRBJ2-7 and V is TRBV4-1; TRBD2 might be the D (6 bases). The V gene's germline CDR1 is MGHRA and CDR2 YSYEKL. The CDR3 loop spans 14 amino acids. The germline V and J ends were trimmed by 1 base and 6 bases, with 13 bases remaining between them.

This rearrangement joins TRBV10-3 to TRBJ2-5; perhaps TRBD2 as D (5 bases). The CDR3 totals 15 residues. The ends were cut back, 2 bases at V and 4 bases at J, with 14 bases in the middle. Germline-derived CDR1 and CDR2 are ENHRY and SYGVKD. CDR3 sequence: CAISEGLAMGETQYF. The CDR3 region has the DNA TGTGCCATCAGTGAGGGGTTAGCGATGGGAGAGACCCAGTACTTC.

The rearrangement uses TRBV27 and TRBJ1-2; the D gene is possibly TRBD1 (6 bases). From germline, CDR1 is MNHEY and CDR2 SMNVEV (reference sequence). Deletions cut 9 bases from V and 2 bases from J, with 19 bases between. The length of the CDR3 is 15 residues. This chain's CDR3 is CASSTTGLGNYGYTF. Written as DNA, the CDR3 is TGTGCCAGTTCTACCACAGGGCTGGGGAACTATGGCTACACCTTC.

CDR3: CAISDLQETQYF. For the CDR3, the DNA is TGTGCCATCAGTGACTTACAAGAGACCCAGTACTTC. The V and J genes are TRBV10-3 and TRBJ2-5, with D unclear. The V gene's germline CDR1 is ENHRY and CDR2 SYGVKD. V was pared by 3 bases and J by 2 bases, with 4 bases between. This CDR3 has 12 residues.

The V and J genes are TRBV5-1 and TRBJ2-1; 10 nucleotides line up with TRBD1. CDR3 length: 16 amino acids. V dropped 4 bases and J dropped 2; count of bases not matched to a gene: 6. Germline CDR1 is SGHRS and CDR2 is YFSETQ. CDR3: CASSGQDRGAYNEQFF. The CDR3 DNA follows: TGCGCCAGCAGCGGCCAGGACAGGGGGGCCTACAATGAGCAGTTCTTC.

The V call is TRBV27, the J call TRBJ1-2; tentatively, D is TRBD1 (5 bases). Germline V gene sequence: CDR1 MNHEY, CDR2 SMNVEV (reference sequence). V dropped 0 bases and J dropped 4 bases, with 12 bases sitting between them. The CDR3 totals 15 residues. In nucleotides, the CDR3 is TGTGCCAGCAGTTTATCGCCAGGGTCTGGCTATGGCTACACCTTC. It specifies CASSLSPGSGYGYTF.

The chain employs TRBV5-6 and TRBJ2-3; TRBD1 matches 9 bases. V dropped 4 bases and J dropped 7; count of bases not matched to a gene: 10. The CDR3 contains 15 residues. Germline CDR1 SGHDT, CDR2 YYEEEE. CDR3 DNA: TGTGCCAGCAGCGGCCCTGACAGGGGGATACATACGCAGTATTTT. Amino acids: CASSGPDRGIHTQYF.

CDR3 residues: CAWSDPAGQVVYGYTF. The CDR3 DNA sequence: TGTGCCTGGAGCGACCCCGCCGGACAGGTCGTCTATGGCTACACCTTC. The chain joins TRBV30 to TRBJ1-2, with TRBD1 identical over 7 bases. Germline V gene lookup returns CDR1 GTSNPN and CDR2 SVGIG (reference sequence). V trimming: 3 bases; J trimming: 4 bases; junction bases outside the gene matches: 14. The CDR3 consists of 16 residues.

The chain uses TRBV28 and TRBJ2-3; maybe TRBD1 (7 bases). The V gene lost 8 bases and the J gene lost 4 bases, with 13 bases spanning the gap. This CDR3 is built from 13 residues. CDR1 MDHEN and CDR2 SYDVKM come from the germline V gene. The CDR3 coding sequence is TGTGCCAGCCTCCAGGGGGGTTCAGATACGCAGTATTTT. This translates into CASLQGGSDTQYF.

The chain recombines TRBV9 with TRBJ2-5; 7 bases agree with TRBD1. The CDR3 spans 15 residues. Germline CDR1 is SGDLS and CDR2 is YYNGEE. The V segment lost 3 bases and the J segment 1 base; nucleotides outside the gene matches: 6. CDR3 nucleotide sequence: TGTGCCAGCAGCGCAGGGGGACCGCTCCAAGAGACCCAGTACTTC. It encodes CASSAGGPLQETQYF.

The chain employs TRBV29-1 and TRBJ1-5, with a possible D match to TRBD1 (6 bases). The V end lost 7 bases, the J end lost 5 bases, and 15 bases lay between the germline ends. The CDR3 totals 13 residues. Germline values: CDR1 SQVTM, CDR2 ANQGSEA. The CDR3 loop reads CSGTQGPDQPQHF. The CDR3 nucleotides read TGCAGCGGGACACAGGGCCCCGATCAGCCCCAGCATTTT. Complete variable domain (other parts from reference TRBV29-1 and TRBJ1-5): SAVISQKPSRDICQRGTSLTIQCQVDSQVTMMFWYRQQPGQSLTLIATANQGSEATYESGFVIDKFPISRPNLTFSTLTVSNMSPEDSSIYLCSGTQGPDQPQHFGDGTRLSIL.

This clone has more than one count but fewer than ten. The genes are TRBV7-9 and TRBJ1-4, with D hard to call. V was trimmed by 6 bases and J by 6 bases, leaving 17 bases between them. The CDR3 sequence is 15 residues long. Germline CDR1 reads SEHNR; CDR2 reads FQNEAQ (reference sequence). The chain's CDR3 is CASRPRGPADEKLFF. In DNA form, the CDR3 reads TGTGCCAGCAGACCGCGAGGCCCCGCAGATGAAAAACTGTTTTTT.

V usage is TRBV15 and J usage is TRBJ2-3, with 7 bases matching TRBD2. The CDR3 loop spans 19 amino acids. The V segment lost 5 bases and the J segment 1 base; nucleotides outside the gene matches: 18. Germline values: CDR1 LNHNV, CDR2 YYDKDF (reference sequence). CDR3 region: CATSRPLAPVTLGTDTQYF. CDR3 nucleotide sequence: TGTGCCACCAGCCGACCACTAGCGCCGGTAACCCTAGGCACAGATACGCAGTATTTT.

The rearrangement joins TRBV15 to TRBJ2-4; the match to TRBD1 covers 8 bases. V dropped 0 bases and J dropped 4; count of bases not matched to a gene: 5. The CDR3 consists of 16 residues. Germline V gene lookup returns CDR1 LNHNV and CDR2 YYDKDF (reference sequence). The CDR3 sequence is CATSRDRNRGKNIQYF. The CDR3 DNA sequence: TGTGCCACCAGCAGAGACAGGAACAGGGGGAAAAACATTCAGTACTTC.

The rearrangement joins TRBV2 to TRBJ1-2; TRBD1 matches 7 bases. The CDR3 runs 13 residues. Germline CDR1 SNHLY, CDR2 FYNNEI. V was clipped by 4 bases and J by 5 bases; unmatched bases: 4. As DNA, the CDR3 is TGTGCCAGCAGTGTTAAGGGGGCATATGGCTACACCTTC. This sequence encodes CASSVKGAYGYTF. The full variable domain, with the rest looked up from reference TRBV2 and TRBJ1-2, is EPEVTQTPSHQVTQMGQEVILRCVPISNHLYFYWYRQILGQKVEFLVSFYNNEISEKSEIFDDQFSVERPDGSNFTLKIRSTKLEDSAMYFCASSVKGAYGYTFGSGTRLTVV.

This clone has a single count. This chain joins TRBV5-1 and TRBJ1-4, with D possibly being TRBD1 (5 bases). This CDR3 has 14 amino acids. The V and J ends lost 0 bases and 7 bases respectively, with 10 bases between them. Germline V gives CDR1 SGHRS, CDR2 YFSETQ. The CDR3 loop reads CASSLGQLGEKLFF. For the CDR3, the DNA is TGCGCCAGCAGCTTGGGACAGCTCGGTGAAAAACTGTTTTTT.

The rearrangement joins TRBV6-6 to TRBJ2-7; possibly TRBD2 for D (6 bases). The V gene's germline CDR1 is MNHNY and CDR2 SVGAGI (reference sequence). The CDR3 is 15 amino acids. Trimming cost V 0 bases and J 3 bases, with 12 bases left between them. In DNA form, the CDR3 reads TGTGCCAGCAGTTACTCGCGGGGTCAGCTCTACGAGCAGTACTTC. Amino acids: CASSYSRGQLYEQYF.